The rows below give T cell receptor beta chains drawn from one sample of a study of control samples from healthy donors and cancer patients. Using immunoSEQ multiplex PCR, the repertoire was profiled, and TCRdb retains in-frame clones only, with some absent. The table lists tens of thousands of clones, roughly 94% of them singletons. The sequenced sample was blood. The receptors were sampled from a man in his sixties in good health. The CDR3 runs from the conserved cysteine through the conserved F or W. A D gene is named only where the DNA matches it firmly. For some rows the clone size is stated as once, few or many, or as a class when expanded; others skip it.

d_call	clone_size	v_call	j_call	cdr3_nt	cdr3_aa
TRBD1	-	TRBV5-4	TRBJ2-7	TGTGCCAGCAGCTCACCGGGACAGAGCTCCTACGAGCAGTACTTC	CASSSPGQSSYEQYF
-	-	TRBV11-3	TRBJ2-2	TGTGCCAGCAGCACGGCCCTAGTAGACACCGGGGAGCTGTTTTTT	CASSTALVDTGELFF
TRBD2	-	TRBV11-3	TRBJ2-7	TGTGCCAGCAGCCAGACTAGCGGGAGTGACTACGAGCAGTACTTC	CASSQTSGSDYEQYF
TRBD1	-	TRBV5-1	TRBJ1-2	TGCGCCAGCAGCTTGGGACAGGGGGCGGGCTACACCTTC	CASSLGQGAGYTF
-	-	TRBV7-7	TRBJ2-3	TGTGCTAGCCCCGGGCCGATTTCCAGCACAGATACGCAGTATTTT	CASPGPISSTDTQYF
TRBD2	-	TRBV28	TRBJ2-7	TGTGCCAGCAGTTACCGGGGACTAGCCTACGAGCAGTACTTC	CASSYRGLAYEQYF
-	once	TRBV6-1	TRBJ2-1	TGTGCCAGCAGTGAAGGGGGGGTTTCCTACAATGAGCAGTTCTTC	CASSEGGVSYNEQFF
-	-	TRBV28	TRBJ2-7	TGTGCCAGCAGTTTAAACGGACCCTACGAGCAGTACTTC	CASSLNGPYEQYF
TRBD1	-	TRBV14	TRBJ2-3	TGTGCCAGCAGCCTGCCGGGACAGGGTTACACAGATACGCAGTATTTT	CASSLPGQGYTDTQYF
-	-	TRBV9	TRBJ2-7	TGTGCCAGCACCCCTGGAGTCACCAGCCCCTACGAGCAGTACTTC	CASTPGVTSPYEQYF
TRBD1	-	TRBV27	TRBJ1-1	TGTGCCAGCAGTCCTCAGGGGGGATGGGGTACTGAAGCTTTCTTT	CASSPQGGWGTEAFF
-	-	TRBV19	TRBJ1-5	TGTGCCAGTACTTGGGCAGTTAGCAATCAGCCCCAGCATTTT	CASTWAVSNQPQHF
TRBD1	-	TRBV23-1	TRBJ1-2	TGCGCCAGCAGTCAATCGGCGGTGGGGACAGGGGGATGGGACTATGGCTACACCTTC	CASSQSAVGTGGWDYGYTF
-	-	TRBV7-2	TRBJ1-2	TGTGCCAGCAGCCCCTTAGGGGAAAGGGATGGCTACACCTTC	CASSPLGERDGYTF
TRBD1	-	TRBV18	TRBJ1-5	TGTGCCAGCTCACTCCAGGGGGGGGTCGGTCAGCCCCAGCATTTT	CASSLQGGVGQPQHF
-	-	TRBV11-3	TRBJ2-3	TGTGCCAGCAGACGAGGGGCCGGCACAGATACGCAGTATTTT	CASRRGAGTDTQYF
TRBD2	-	TRBV5-1	TRBJ2-3	TGCGCCAGCAGCTCGACTAGCGGGGCGAGCACAGATACGCAGTATTTT	CASSSTSGASTDTQYF
-	-	TRBV28	TRBJ2-7	TGTGCCAGCAACACTAGCCCACAGGACTACGAGCAGTACTTC	CASNTSPQDYEQYF
TRBD2	-	TRBV5-4	TRBJ2-3	TGTGCCATCCTAGCGGAGAACACAGATACGCAGTATTTT	CAILAENTDTQYF
-	once	TRBV12-3/TRBV12-4	TRBJ2-5	TGTGCCAGCAGTTTAGAATACGGGACCCAGTACTTC	CASSLEYGTQYF
TRBD1	-	TRBV4-1	TRBJ2-7	TGCGCCAGCAGCCACGGACAGGGATACCTCCCCGAGCAGTACTTC	CASSHGQGYLPEQYF
TRBD1	-	TRBV5-6	TRBJ2-7	TGTGCCAGCAGCATACAGGGGTACGAGCAGTACTTC	CASSIQGYEQYF
-	-	TRBV5-6	TRBJ2-5	TGTGCCAGTGCCCAGGTAGGCTCCCGAGAGACCCAGTACTTC	CASAQVGSRETQYF
TRBD1	once	TRBV19	TRBJ1-2	TGTGCCAGTACCCCAGAGCAGGGGGCGTCTTACTATGGCTACACCTTC	CASTPEQGASYYGYTF
TRBD2	-	TRBV18	TRBJ2-5	TGTGCCAGCTCACCACCGGGACTAGCGGGAGGGCAAGAGACCCAGTACTTC	CASSPPGLAGGQETQYF
TRBD1	-	TRBV7-9	TRBJ1-5	TGTGCCAGCAGCTTAGGGACAGGGACCCAGCCCCAGCATTTT	CASSLGTGTQPQHF
TRBD2	-	TRBV24-1	TRBJ2-2	TGTGCCACCGAACCGGGACTAGCGCTAACCGGGGAGCTGTTTTTT	CATEPGLALTGELFF
-	-	TRBV7-6	TRBJ2-2	TGTGCCAGCAGCTTAGACGAGCCCACCGGGGAGCTGTTTTTT	CASSLDEPTGELFF
-	-	TRBV2	TRBJ2-3	TGTGCCAGCAGTGATCCCGCCCGGTCAGATACGCAGTATTTT	CASSDPARSDTQYF
-	-	TRBV2	TRBJ2-7	TGTGCCAGCACGTCTATGCGGAGCTCCTACGAGCAGTACTTC	CASTSMRSSYEQYF
TRBD1	-	TRBV30	TRBJ1-1	TGTGCCTGGGACAGGGGGCTGATGAACACTGAAGCTTTCTTT	CAWDRGLMNTEAFF
-	-	TRBV24-1	TRBJ2-5	TGTGCCACCAGCTCAAGTGCCGGGGAGACCCAGTACTTC	CATSSSAGETQYF
-	-	TRBV5-1	TRBJ2-2	TGCGCCAGCAGCTTGAGTCAGGGATATGTTGAGGAGCTGTTTTTT	CASSLSQGYVEELFF
-	-	TRBV19	TRBJ1-1	TGTGCCAGCCGGTTATCGACAATCAGTTTAGCTTTCTTT	CASRLSTISLAFF
TRBD1	-	TRBV7-3	TRBJ2-1	TGTGCCAGCAGCTCCTCGGGACAGAGTAACAATGAGCAGTTCTTC	CASSSSGQSNNEQFF
-	-	TRBV28	TRBJ1-6	TGTGCCAGCAGTTTATTGTATTCACCCCTCCACTTT	CASSLLYSPLHF
TRBD1	-	TRBV11-3	TRBJ1-2	TGTGCCAGCAGCTTAGGGACAGGGGGGACCTCCTATGGCTACACCTTC	CASSLGTGGTSYGYTF
-	-	TRBV5-4	TRBJ2-3	TGTGCCAGCAGCTCCCGGGCCCAGGCAGATACGCAGTATTTT	CASSSRAQADTQYF